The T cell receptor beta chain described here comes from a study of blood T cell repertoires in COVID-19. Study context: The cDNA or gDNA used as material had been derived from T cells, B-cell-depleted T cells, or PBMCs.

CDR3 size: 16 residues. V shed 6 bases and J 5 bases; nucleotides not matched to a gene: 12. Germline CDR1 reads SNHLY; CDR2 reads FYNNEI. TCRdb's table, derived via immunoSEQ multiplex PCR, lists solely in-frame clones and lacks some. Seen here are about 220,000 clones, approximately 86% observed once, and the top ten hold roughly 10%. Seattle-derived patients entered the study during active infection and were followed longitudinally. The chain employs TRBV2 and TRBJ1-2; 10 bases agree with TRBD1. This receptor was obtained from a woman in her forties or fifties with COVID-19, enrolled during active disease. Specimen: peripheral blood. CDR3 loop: CASRVGPGQGRYGYTF. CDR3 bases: TGTGCCAGCAGAGTGGGACCGGGACAGGGGAGGTATGGCTACACCTTC.